A selection of T cell receptor beta chains follows, all from one sample in a study of early T cells in non-severe SARS-CoV-2 infection. TCRdb re-analysed the 5' RACE reads in MiXCR, keeping a single row per CDR3 protein. The data contain tens of thousands of distinct CDR3 sequences, roughly an eighth of them seen just once; the ten biggest clones take up over 6%. The sample was whole blood. Every receptor here comes from an adult who was a healthcare worker with PCR-confirmed SARS-CoV-2 infection or an uninfected control (not recorded which). Each CDR3 is given with its conserved first and last residue. Each record gives: V gene, D gene, J gene, CDR3 protein. A D gene is named only where the DNA matches it firmly.

V: TRBV6-5
D: NA
J: TRBJ2-6
CDR3: CASSYTRVSWANVLTF

V: TRBV7-2
D: NA
J: TRBJ1-1
CDR3: CASSSEGRGYTEAFF

V: TRBV6-2/TRBV6-3
D: TRBD2
J: TRBJ2-2
CDR3: CASRDVTSGWNTGELFF

V: TRBV5-6
D: NA
J: TRBJ2-7
CDR3: CASSLESESYEQYF

V: TRBV6-1
D: TRBD2
J: TRBJ2-1
CDR3: CASSERTSGGPYNEQFF

V: TRBV2
D: NA
J: TRBJ2-1
CDR3: CATTRVYNEQFF

V: TRBV20-1
D: NA
J: TRBJ2-1
CDR3: CSARDSQGGHNEQFF

V: TRBV6-5
D: NA
J: TRBJ1-5
CDR3: CASSYSRTAPNQPQHF

V: TRBV20-1
D: TRBD2
J: TRBJ2-1
CDR3: CSARGTSGRALPF

V: TRBV7-9
D: TRBD2
J: TRBJ2-5
CDR3: CASSIGGTSGGGETQYF

V: TRBV7-2
D: TRBD2
J: TRBJ2-1
CDR3: CASSLGVWTSSAEQFF

V: TRBV6-1
D: TRBD1
J: TRBJ2-2
CDR3: CASTPRGTGYTGELFF

V: TRBV20-1
D: NA
J: TRBJ1-2
CDR3: CSAGRVFYGYTF

V: TRBV11-2
D: NA
J: TRBJ2-7
CDR3: CASSPGRRFGEQYF

V: TRBV25-1
D: TRBD1
J: TRBJ2-5
CDR3: CASSSGTGQRETQYF

V: TRBV5-1
D: TRBD1
J: TRBJ2-7
CDR3: CARKGDRTNSYEQYF

V: TRBV5-4
D: NA
J: TRBJ2-1
CDR3: CASSRDSIAFDEQFF

V: TRBV5-1
D: NA
J: TRBJ1-2
CDR3: CASSPSGPVNYGYTF

V: TRBV7-6
D: TRBD1
J: TRBJ2-7
CDR3: CASIPPTDRDPYEQYF

V: TRBV6-6
D: NA
J: TRBJ2-7
CDR3: CASRDAGTGAYEQYF

V: TRBV10-2
D: NA
J: TRBJ1-1
CDR3: CASTGTQHNTEAFF

V: TRBV11-2
D: NA
J: TRBJ2-2
CDR3: CASSPIRGNTGELFF

V: TRBV3-1
D: TRBD2
J: TRBJ2-7
CDR3: CASSQDTRGRTYEQYF

V: TRBV27
D: NA
J: TRBJ2-7
CDR3: CASSSWGAGEQYF

V: TRBV5-1
D: TRBD1
J: TRBJ2-7
CDR3: CASSLSGQETYEQYF

V: TRBV7-8
D: NA
J: TRBJ2-1
CDR3: CASSAILNEQFF

V: TRBV5-6
D: NA
J: TRBJ2-3
CDR3: CASSLGGADTQYF

V: TRBV30
D: NA
J: TRBJ2-1
CDR3: CAWSVGAGQFF

V: TRBV7-2
D: NA
J: TRBJ1-3
CDR3: CASSLTGWGNTIYF

V: TRBV10-3
D: NA
J: TRBJ2-3
CDR3: CAISATSRGTDTQYF

V: TRBV5-1
D: TRBD2
J: TRBJ2-5
CDR3: CASSFAGTTQETQYF

V: TRBV20-1
D: TRBD1
J: TRBJ2-7
CDR3: CSARDTGQGYEQYF

V: TRBV6-5
D: TRBD2
J: TRBJ2-1
CDR3: CASSRTSGEPFGEQFF

V: TRBV18
D: NA
J: TRBJ1-4
CDR3: CASSPPQVPINEKLFF

V: TRBV5-4
D: NA
J: TRBJ2-4
CDR3: CASSLALSHIQYF

V: TRBV3-1
D: NA
J: TRBJ2-7
CDR3: CASSQDPGETYEQYF

V: TRBV10-3
D: NA
J: TRBJ2-7
CDR3: CAISDSTGVPYEQYF

V: TRBV6-2/TRBV6-3
D: TRBD2
J: TRBJ2-7
CDR3: CASSLSGNSYEQYF

V: TRBV9
D: NA
J: TRBJ2-5
CDR3: CASSLGTAGQETQYF

V: TRBV7-9
D: NA
J: TRBJ1-1
CDR3: CASSLALGHTEAYF